The clone carrying this T cell receptor beta chain came up once. The entry originates in a study of blood T cell repertoires in COVID-19. Libraries were prepared by immunoSEQ multiplex PCR; TCRdb keeps only in-frame clonotypes and omits some of them. The sample includes 200,000 or so clones, roughly 89% of them seen just once. CDR3 size: 15 residues. Trimming took 5 bases from V and 4 from J; bases not matched to a gene: 5. Germline-derived CDR1 and CDR2 are SGHTA and FQGNSA. The rearrangement uses TRBV7-2 and TRBJ2-2; 9 positions match TRBD2. Sequenced input: PBMCs or T cells enriched from blood (not recorded which). This TCR derives from a middle-aged woman with acute COVID-19. The CDR3 spells CASSLSGGITGELFF. As DNA, the CDR3 is TGTGCCAGCAGCCTAAGCGGGGGGATCACCGGGGAGCTGTTTTTT.